The clone carrying this T cell receptor (beta chain) was recorded only once. This sample stems from a study of blood T cell repertoires in COVID-19. V was cut by 4 bases and J by 0 bases, with 11 bases left in between. The CDR3 has 15 residues. Per the germline V gene, CDR1 is SGDLS and CDR2 is YYNGEE. Assay: immunoSEQ multiplex PCR; the TCRdb copy retains only in-frame clones and omits some. The sample yields 150,000 or so clones, approximately 95% seen once. V and J are TRBV9 and TRBJ1-3; no clear D. The sequenced sample was peripheral blood. The source is a woman aged 60-70 years with COVID-19, enrolled during active disease. The CDR3 here is CASSPRYSSGNTIYF. CDR3 nucleotide sequence: TGTGCCAGCAGCCCGCGATACAGCTCTGGAAACACCATATATTTT.